These 12 T cell receptor beta chains were sequenced from one sample in a study of blood T cell repertoires in COVID-19. The assay was immunoSEQ multiplex PCR, and TCRdb's table has in-frame clones only and misses some. The sample shows approximately 270,000 clones, roughly 90% of them seen only once. The sequenced material came from peripheral blood. These receptors were obtained from a man aged 45-60 years with acute or convalescent COVID-19.

The chain combines TRBV10-1 with TRBJ2-1; 9 bases fit TRBD1. The CDR3 loop spans 15 amino acids. The germline CDR1 and CDR2 sequences are WNHNN and SYGVQD (reference sequence). V trimming: 2 bases; J trimming: 9 bases; junction bases outside the gene matches: 8. The CDR3 here is CASSEDGQGRGEQFF. The CDR3 nucleotides are TGCGCCAGCAGTGAGGATGGACAGGGGAGGGGTGAGCAGTTCTTC.

The chain is built from TRBV3-1 (or the pseudogene TRBV3-2) and TRBJ2-1; TRBD2 matches 8 bases. Germline CDR1 reads LGHDT; CDR2 reads YNNKEL (reference sequence). V shed 1 base, J shed 6 bases, and the junction held 11 bases outside the gene matches. The CDR3 extends over 17 amino acids. This CDR3 reads CASSQGRIIRGGNEQFF. As DNA, the CDR3 is TGTGCCAGCAGCCAAGGTAGAATCATCCGGGGGGGCAATGAGCAGTTCTTC.

The chain links TRBV9 to TRBJ1-2; D remains ambiguous. The germline V and J ends were trimmed by 4 bases and 2 bases, with 12 bases remaining between them. This CDR3 comprises 14 residues. CDR1 SGDLS and CDR2 YYNGEE come from the germline V gene. CDR3 amino acids: CASSPDSGNYGYTF. The CDR3 coding sequence is TGTGCCAGCAGCCCTGACTCCGGGAACTATGGCTACACCTTC.

This clone appeared once. The chain uses TRBV7-9 and TRBJ1-2; D uncertain. Trimming left V 3 bases short and J 7 bases short, with 6 bases between. There are 11 residues in the CDR3. CDR1 SEHNR and CDR2 FQNEAQ come from the germline V gene (reference sequence). CDR3 coding DNA: TGTGCCAGCAGCTTCATGAGTGGCTACACCTTC. It specifies CASSFMSGYTF.

Concerning this clone itself: This same CDR3 is encoded by further DNA sequences in the sample. This sequence joins TRBV12-3 or TRBV12-4 and TRBJ1-2; a weak D match, TRBD1 (5 bases). The V end was cut by 2 bases, the J end by 8 bases, with 6 bases between. The CDR3 length is 11 residues. In DNA form, the CDR3 reads TGTGCCAGCAGTTTACGGGGGGGCTACACCTTC. Translation gives CASSLRGGYTF.

The chain employs TRBV20-1 and TRBJ2-7, with D possibly matching TRBD1 (5 bases). Germline V gives CDR1 DFQATT, CDR2 SNEGSKA (reference sequence). V was pared by 3 bases and J by 3 bases, with 15 bases between. This CDR3 has 14 amino acids. The CDR3 sequence: CSASVGQGGYEQYF. Written as DNA, the CDR3 is TGCAGTGCTAGTGTCGGGCAGGGCGGCTACGAGCAGTACTTC.

The chain recombines TRBV7-3 with TRBJ1-1; a weak D match, TRBD1 (6 bases). The CDR3 runs to 13 residues. CDR1 and CDR2 from the germline V gene are SGHTA and FQGTGA. V lost 5 bases to trimming and J lost 6 bases, with 13 bases between them. CDR3 residues: CASSIQKGAEAFF. The DNA for the CDR3 is TGTGCCAGCAGCATTCAAAAGGGGGCTGAAGCTTTCTTT.

The chain links TRBV9 to TRBJ2-2; perhaps TRBD1 as D (5 bases). The ends were cut back, 2 bases at V and 4 bases at J, with 12 bases in the middle. The CDR3 contains 15 residues. Germline V gives CDR1 SGDLS, CDR2 YYNGEE. The CDR3: CASSVGQGFTGELFF. Written as DNA, the CDR3 is TGTGCCAGCAGCGTGGGCCAGGGATTCACCGGGGAGCTGTTTTTT. Full variable domain (outside the CDR3, taken from reference TRBV9 and TRBJ2-2): DSGVTQTPKHLITATGQRVTLRCSPRSGDLSVYWYQQSLDQGLQFLIQYYNGEERAKGNILERFSAQQFPDLHSELNLSSLELGDSALYFCASSVGQGFTGELFFGEGSRLTVL.

The genes are TRBV6-6 and TRBJ1-1, with D unclear. This CDR3 has 16 amino acids. Germline V gene sequence: CDR1 MNHNY, CDR2 SVGAGI (reference sequence). Trimming left V 6 bases short and J 5 bases short, with 22 bases between. CDR3 region: CASRQEEHSGGTEAFF. CDR3 nucleotides: TGTGCCAGCAGGCAGGAGGAGCATTCGGGTGGTACTGAAGCTTTCTTT.

This chain connects TRBV5-5 to TRBJ2-2; TRBD2 matches 7 bases. This CDR3 comprises 16 residues. The germline CDR1 and CDR2 sequences are SGHKS and YYEKEE (reference sequence). V shed 2 bases and J 2 bases; nucleotides not matched to a gene: 6. CDR3 protein: CASSFQAGRNTGELFF. CDR3 nucleotide sequence: TGTGCCAGCAGCTTTCAAGCGGGACGAAACACCGGGGAGCTGTTTTTT.

This chain connects TRBV7-9 to TRBJ2-1; perhaps TRBD1 as D (6 bases). CDR1 SEHNR and CDR2 FQNEAQ come from the germline V gene (reference sequence). The CDR3 loop spans 14 amino acids. The V and J ends lost 7 bases and 4 bases respectively, with 14 bases between them. CDR3 bases: TGTGCCAGCACCCTAGTCGACAGGTACAATGAGCAGTTCTTC. Amino acid sequence: CASTLVDRYNEQFF.

This rearrangement joins TRBV19 to TRBJ1-5; D remains ambiguous. V dropped 4 bases and J dropped 2 bases, with 12 bases sitting between them. The V gene's germline CDR1 is LNHDA and CDR2 SQIVND (reference sequence). The CDR3 runs to 15 residues. The CDR3 DNA sequence: TGTGCCAGTAGTACTGTTTCCGGGGGCAATCAGCCCCAGCATTTT. This codes for CASSTVSGGNQPQHF.